This T cell receptor beta chain is from a study of cytomegalovirus exposure and HLA in healthy donors. Study outcomes and limitations: Some V segments, TRBV6-2 and TRBV6-3 among them, were indistinguishable and were therefore excluded.

The germline V gene encodes CDR1 SGHRS and CDR2 YFSETQ. The V and J ends lost 3 bases and 8 bases, in that order; junction bases with no gene match: 8. The CDR3 loop spans 15 amino acids. 13 Jbeta primers and 60 Vbeta primers were used for the PCR. Here immunoSEQ multiplex PCR was the method, and the copy in TCRdb shows in-frame clones only, minus some. The sample carries about 100,000 clones, 70% to 80% recorded once. Regarding this clone: Its antigen remains unidentified.

The chain has TRBV5-1 and TRBJ1-2; TRBD1 agrees at 12 bases. This clonotype originated in a man aged 50 to 60 in good health and CMV-seropositive. Specimen: PBMCs. Here the CDR3 DNA reads TGCGCCAGCAGCTGGGGACAGGGGGCAGCGAAGGGCTACACCTTC. Translation gives CASSWGQGAAKGYTF.